Sequencing of this TCR beta chain was carried out in a study of spatial heterogeneity in lung cancer. Time point noted: sample taken at primary tumor resection. A single record per CDR3 protein comes from TCRdb applying MiXCR to the 5' RACE reads. The sample lists some 20,000 distinct CDR3 sequences, 3% to 3.5% occurring once. In regard to this clonotype: The antigen remains unidentified.

V was pared by 4 bases and J by 2 bases, with 8 bases between. Looked up from germline, CDR1 is SGHTA and CDR2 is FQGTGA. The CDR3 loop spans 13 amino acids. Overall study results and limits: Ubiquitous expanded tumor TCRs showed up in blood more at resection than follow-up.

The sequenced sample was PBMCs, obtained at surgery. The rearrangement joins TRBV7-3 to TRBJ2-5; no reliable D call. This TCR was sampled from a female donor with early-stage non-small cell lung cancer. CDR3 region: CASSSLLQETQYF. CDR3 DNA sequence: TGTGCCAGCAGCTCACTACTTCAAGAGACCCAGTACTTC.